Following are 18 T cell receptor beta chains from one sample sequenced in a study of neoadjuvant anti-PD-1 for oral cavity cancer. Repertoires were generated with immunoSEQ multiplex PCR, while TCRdb's copy carries only in-frame clones and drops some. Of some 31,000 clones in the sample, around four fifths were seen once. Time point described: after neoadjuvant nivolumab, at surgical resection. Sequencing used PBMCs, obtained after nivolumab (anti-PD-1) treatment. These receptors all come from a person aged 35-79 years with oral cavity squamous cell carcinoma.

The chain recombines TRBV5-6 with TRBJ2-7, with 8 bases aligning to TRBD1. CDR1 SGHDT and CDR2 YYEEEE come from the germline V gene. Trimming cost V 0 bases and J 2 bases; bases outside gene matches: 1. The CDR3 extends over 14 amino acids. The CDR3 is CASSLAGQAYEQYF. DNA for the CDR3: TGTGCCAGCAGCTTGGCGGGACAGGCCTACGAGCAGTACTTC.

V gene TRBV5-1 combines with J gene TRBJ2-2; TRBD2 is a possible D gene (5 bases). The ends were cut back, 2 bases at V and 3 bases at J, with 8 bases in the middle. Germline V gene sequence: CDR1 SGHRS, CDR2 YFSETQ. The CDR3 runs to 14 residues. Written as DNA, the CDR3 is TGCGCCAGCAGCTTTGAGGGAGACACCGGGGAGCTGTTTTTT. It specifies CASSFEGDTGELFF.

This clone is a singleton in its sample. The genes are TRBV5-6 and TRBJ2-7; a possible D gene is TRBD2 (6 bases). CDR1 is SGHDT, CDR2 YYEEEE, per germline. V dropped 2 bases and J dropped 9 bases, with 12 bases sitting between them. The CDR3 runs 12 residues. The CDR3 nucleotides read TGTGCCAGCAGCTTACCCCCGGGACTGCAGTACTTC. Translation: CASSLPPGLQYF.

V and J are TRBV30 and TRBJ2-5, with D unresolved. V lost 2 bases to trimming and J lost 4 bases, with 8 bases between them. CDR1 is GTSNPN, CDR2 SVGIG, per germline (reference sequence). This CDR3 is 12 amino acids long. The CDR3 is CAWSNWAETQYF. CDR3 DNA sequence: TGTGCCTGGAGTAACTGGGCAGAGACCCAGTACTTC.

The chain recombines TRBV6-4 with TRBJ2-3; weak D call: TRBD2 (6 bases). CDR3 size: 15 residues. Germline assignment: CDR1 MRHNA and CDR2 SNTAGT. The V end was cut by 6 bases, the J end by 0 bases, with 13 bases between. CDR3 sequence reads: CASSLTAGSTDTQYF. DNA for the CDR3: TGTGCCAGCAGCCTGACGGCGGGGAGCACAGATACGCAGTATTTT.

J is TRBJ1-6 and V is TRBV4-1, with D hard to call. Trimming removed 1 base from V and 7 bases from J, with 8 bases in between. Germline V CDR1 and CDR2: MGHRA, YSYEKL. This CDR3 has 14 amino acids. Written as DNA, the CDR3 is TGCGCCAGCAGCCAAGCGTCCAGGAATTCACCCCTCCACTTT. Amino acids: CASSQASRNSPLHF.

The chain recombines TRBV12-5 with TRBJ1-4; 7 bases line up with TRBD1. Per the germline V gene, CDR1 is LGHNT and CDR2 is FRNRAP. CDR3 length: 16 residues. J gave up 5 bases and V 2 bases, and 8 bases lay outside the gene matches. The CDR3: CASGLFHGQENEKLFF. The CDR3 DNA reads as TGTGCTAGTGGTTTGTTCCACGGACAGGAAAATGAAAAACTGTTTTTT. Filled out from reference TRBV12-5 and TRBJ1-4, the complete variable domain reads DARVTQTPRHKVTEMGQEVTMRCQPILGHNTVFWYRQTMMQGLELLAYFRNRAPLDDSGMPKDRFSAEMPDATLATLKIQPSEPRDSAVYFCASGLFHGQENEKLFFGSGTQLSVL.

This clone was detected only a few times. CDR3 in amino acids: CASSPGQENTEAFF. The CDR3 DNA reads as TGTGCCAGCAGCCCTGGACAGGAGAATACTGAAGCTTTCTTT. V is TRBV9 and J is TRBJ1-1; 7 nucleotides agree with TRBD1. V trimming: 4 bases; J trimming: 5 bases; junction bases outside the gene matches: 8. Germline CDR1 is SGDLS and CDR2 is YYNGEE. This CDR3 spans 14 amino acids.

V is TRBV7-8 and J is TRBJ2-7, with TRBD1 matching 7 bases. The germline V gene has CDR1 SGHVS and CDR2 FQNEAQ. V gave up 1 base and J gave up 4 bases; unmatched junction bases: 4. The CDR3 totals 14 residues. The CDR3 bases are TGTGCCAGCAGCTTAGTTGGGACAGATTACGAGCAGTACTTC. Protein product: CASSLVGTDYEQYF.

This chain uses TRBV30 with TRBJ1-4; D is possibly TRBD1 (5 bases). CDR1 and CDR2 (germline): GTSNPN, SVGIG (reference sequence). Trimming took 7 bases from V and 0 from J, leaving 9 bases between them. The CDR3 totals 13 residues. The CDR3: CAFAGSTNEKLFF. The CDR3 bases are TGTGCCTTTGCAGGGTCAACTAATGAAAAACTGTTTTTT.

CDR3 DNA sequence: TGTGCCAGCAGTCCGAGTGGGGCCAACGTCCTGACTTTC. Translating it yields CASSPSGANVLTF. The rearrangement links TRBV28 to TRBJ2-6, with D uncertain. The CDR3 consists of 13 residues. V lost 5 bases and J 3 bases, leaving 5 bases between the germline ends. The germline V gene encodes CDR1 MDHEN and CDR2 SYDVKM.

The J gene is TRBJ1-2, the V gene TRBV6-6; a possible D gene is TRBD1 (5 bases). CDR3 length: 13 residues. The germline gives CDR1 MNHNY, CDR2 SVGAGI (reference sequence). V was shortened by 8 bases and J by 4 bases, with 14 bases between the two germline ends. Written as DNA, the CDR3 is TGTGCCAGCTCTAAATCGGGGGGCTATGGCTACACCTTC. This gives the protein CASSKSGGYGYTF.

Here the CDR3 reads CASSTGSGYTF. In DNA form, the CDR3 reads TGTGCCAGCAGTACAGGGTCCGGCTACACCTTC. The chain couples TRBV6-5 to TRBJ1-2; D possibly corresponds to TRBD1 (6 bases). With 5 bases removed from V and 8 bases from J, the gap between germline ends came to 9 bases. Per the germline V gene, CDR1 is MNHEY and CDR2 is SVGAGI. The CDR3 is 11 amino acids.

The chain employs TRBV6-5 and TRBJ1-2, with D maybe TRBD1 (6 bases). The V and J ends lost 6 bases and 4 bases respectively, with 12 bases between them. The CDR3 is 13 amino acids. The V gene's germline CDR1 is MNHEY and CDR2 SVGAGI. The CDR3 region has the DNA TGTGCCAGCAGCCTACGGGGGGCCTATGGCTACACCTTC. It specifies CASSLRGAYGYTF.

The chain recombines TRBV11-3 with TRBJ2-5; perhaps D is TRBD1 or TRBD2 (5 bases each). The CDR3 spans 15 residues. V shed 4 bases and J shed 5 bases, with 17 bases lying between them. Germline V CDR1 and CDR2: SGHNT, YENEEA. The CDR3 spells CASSYGWDGAETQYF. The CDR3 nucleotides are TGTGCCAGCAGCTACGGCTGGGACGGCGCGGAGACCCAGTACTTC.

The chain employs TRBV19 and TRBJ1-4; no clear D gene. The CDR3 totals 15 residues. V was trimmed by 3 bases and J by 7 bases, leaving 15 bases between them. In germline, CDR1 is LNHDA, CDR2 SQIVND (reference sequence). The CDR3 sequence is CASSIQITTSEKLFF. The CDR3 nucleotides read TGTGCCAGTAGTATTCAGATAACCACGTCTGAAAAACTGTTTTTT.

The chain recombines TRBV10-3 with TRBJ2-5; the D gene is possibly TRBD1 (6 bases). CDR1 and CDR2 from the germline V gene are ENHRY and SYGVKD. V was trimmed by 4 bases and J by 0 bases, leaving 6 bases between them. CDR3 length: 13 residues. CDR3 coding DNA: TGTGCCATCAGTGGGGACAACCAAGAGACCCAGTACTTC. The encoded protein is CAISGDNQETQYF.

The chain employs TRBV15 and TRBJ1-2; no firm D call. Looked up from germline, CDR1 is LNHNV and CDR2 is YYDKDF (reference sequence). V was clipped by 5 bases and J by 8 bases, with 12 bases between them. CDR3 length: 12 residues. CDR3 DNA: TGTGCCACCAGCCCAGGTGCTAGGGGCTACACCTTC. Translation gives CATSPGARGYTF. Together with reference TRBV15 and TRBJ1-2, the CDR3 gives the full variable domain: DAMVIQNPRYQVTQFGKPVTLSCSQTLNHNVMYWYQQKSSQAPKLLFHYYDKDFNNEADTPDNFQSRRPNTSFCFLDIRSPGLGDTAMYLCATSPGARGYTFGSGTRLTVV.